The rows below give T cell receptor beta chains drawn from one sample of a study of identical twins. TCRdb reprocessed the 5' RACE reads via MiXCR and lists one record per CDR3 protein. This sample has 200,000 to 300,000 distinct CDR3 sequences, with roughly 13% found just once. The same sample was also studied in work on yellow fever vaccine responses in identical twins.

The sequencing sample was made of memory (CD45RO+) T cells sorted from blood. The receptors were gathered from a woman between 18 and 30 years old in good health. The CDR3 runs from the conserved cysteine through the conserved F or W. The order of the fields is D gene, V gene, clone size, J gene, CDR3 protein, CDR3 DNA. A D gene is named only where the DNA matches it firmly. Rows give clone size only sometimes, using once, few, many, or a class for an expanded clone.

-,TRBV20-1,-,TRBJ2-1,CSASDQSDEQFF,TGCAGTGCTAGCGACCAGAGCGATGAGCAGTTCTTC
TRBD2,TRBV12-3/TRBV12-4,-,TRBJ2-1,CASTQGLVNEEFF,TGTGCCAGCACCCAGGGACTAGTTAATGAGGAGTTCTTC
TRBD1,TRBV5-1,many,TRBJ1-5,CASSQQGKGQPQHF,TGCGCCAGCAGTCAACAGGGGAAGGGACAGCCCCAGCATTTT
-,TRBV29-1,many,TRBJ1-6,CSVRFTVNSPLHF,TGCAGCGTTCGGTTTACAGTCAATTCACCCCTCCACTTT
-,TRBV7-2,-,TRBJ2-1,CASSVDSNEQFF,TGTGCCAGCAGCGTTGACAGCAATGAGCAGTTCTTC
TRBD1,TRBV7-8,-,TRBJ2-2,CALRGRNTGELFF,TGTGCACTGAGGGGGCGGAACACCGGGGAGCTGTTTTTT
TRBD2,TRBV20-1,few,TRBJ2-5,CSAREGGETQYF,TGCAGTGCTAGAGAGGGGGGGGAGACCCAGTACTTC
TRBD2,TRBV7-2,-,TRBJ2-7,CASSLELAGPEQYF,TGTGCCAGCAGCTTAGAACTAGCGGGACCCGAGCAGTACTTC
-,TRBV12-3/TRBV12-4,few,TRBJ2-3,CASSFRRGSDTQYF,TGTGCCAGCAGTTTTCGGCGGGGCTCAGATACGCAGTATTTT
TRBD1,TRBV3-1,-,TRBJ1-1,CASSQTGIEAFF,TGTGCCAGCAGCCAGACAGGGATTGAAGCTTTCTTT
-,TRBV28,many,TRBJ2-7,CASGGLTGLYEQYF,TGTGCCAGCGGCGGACTAACGGGTCTTTACGAGCAGTACTTC
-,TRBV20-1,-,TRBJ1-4,CSARWTATNEKLFF,TGCAGTGCTAGATGGACAGCAACTAATGAAAAACTGTTTTTT
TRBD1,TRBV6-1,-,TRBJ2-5,CASRGTDQETQYF,TGTGCCAGCAGAGGGACAGACCAAGAGACCCAGTACTTC
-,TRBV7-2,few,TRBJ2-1,CASSRLGGSYNEQFF,TGTGCCAGCAGCCGACTCGGGGGCTCCTACAATGAGCAGTTCTTC
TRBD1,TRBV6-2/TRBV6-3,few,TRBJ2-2,CASKLRGLDTGELFF,TGTGCCAGCAAACTAAGGGGGCTGGACACCGGGGAGCTGTTTTTT
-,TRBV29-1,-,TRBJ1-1,CSVEEGKGMGNTEAFF,TGCAGCGTTGAAGAGGGGAAAGGGATGGGAAACACTGAAGCTTTCTTT
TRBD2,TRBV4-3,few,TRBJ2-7,CASSQGGLAGDEQYF,TGCGCCAGCAGCCAAGGAGGACTAGCGGGAGACGAGCAGTACTTC
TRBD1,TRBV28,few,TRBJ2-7,CASRRGQGYEQYF,TGTGCCAGCAGGCGAGGACAGGGATACGAGCAGTACTTC
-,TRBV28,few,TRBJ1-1,CASSFLQGRYTEAFF,TGTGCCAGCAGTTTCCTACAGGGCCGATACACTGAAGCTTTCTTT
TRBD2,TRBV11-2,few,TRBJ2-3,CASSLVSGVGTDTQYF,TGTGCCAGCAGCTTAGTTAGCGGGGTGGGCACAGATACGCAGTATTTT
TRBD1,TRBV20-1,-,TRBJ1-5,CSYGTGIQPQHF,TGCAGTTATGGGACAGGAATTCAGCCCCAGCATTTT
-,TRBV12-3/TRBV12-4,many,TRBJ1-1,CASRHGPARSPGAFF,TGTGCCAGCAGACACGGACCGGCCCGATCCCCGGGAGCTTTCTTT
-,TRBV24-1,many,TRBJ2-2,CATSWMTGELFF,TGTGCCACCAGCTGGATGACCGGGGAGCTGTTTTTT
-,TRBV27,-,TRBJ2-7,CASSFGGKANEQYF,TGTGCCAGCAGTTTCGGAGGAAAAGCAAACGAGCAGTACTTC
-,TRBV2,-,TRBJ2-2,CASSEGVNTGELFF,TGTGCCAGCAGTGAGGGGGTAAACACCGGGGAGCTGTTTTTT
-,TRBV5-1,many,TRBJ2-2,CASSLDVANTGELFF,TGCGCCAGCAGCTTGGATGTTGCGAACACCGGGGAGCTGTTTTTT
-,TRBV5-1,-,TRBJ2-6,CASSLDAHSGANVLTF,TGCGCCAGCAGCTTGGACGCACACTCTGGGGCCAACGTCCTGACTTTC
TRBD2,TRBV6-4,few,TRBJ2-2,CASSRTSFTGELFF,TGTGCCAGCAGCCGGACTAGTTTTACCGGGGAGCTGTTTTTT
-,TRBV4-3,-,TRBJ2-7,CASSQVGGQLYEQYF,TGCGCCAGCAGCCAAGTGGGCGGACAGCTCTACGAGCAGTACTTC
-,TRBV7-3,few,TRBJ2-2,CASSLVAGGELFF,TGTGCCAGCAGCTTAGTAGCCGGCGGGGAGCTGTTTTTT
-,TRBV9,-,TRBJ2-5,CASSVGGPEGTQYF,TGTGCCAGCAGCGTAGGGGGTCCCGAGGGGACCCAGTACTTC
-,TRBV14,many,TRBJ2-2,CASSQELPRNTGELFF,TGTGCCAGCAGCCAAGAATTACCCAGAAACACCGGGGAGCTGTTTTTT
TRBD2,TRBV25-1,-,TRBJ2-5,CAFRTSGTRETQYF,TGTGCCTTCCGGACTAGCGGGACGCGGGAGACCCAGTACTTC
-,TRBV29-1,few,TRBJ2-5,CSVPLGRTAGQETQYF,TGCAGCGTCCCTCTGGGCAGGACAGCGGGACAAGAGACCCAGTACTTC
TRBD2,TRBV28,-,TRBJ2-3,CASSGGLAGGQTQYF,TGTGCCAGCAGTGGGGGACTAGCGGGGGGGCAAACGCAGTATTTT
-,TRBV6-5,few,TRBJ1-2,CASRLEGKNGYTF,TGTGCCAGCAGACTCGAAGGGAAGAATGGCTACACCTTC
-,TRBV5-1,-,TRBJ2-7,CASSFGGNYEQYF,TGCGCCAGCAGCTTTGGGGGTAACTACGAGCAGTACTTC
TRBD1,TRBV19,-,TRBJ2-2,CASISTGYSGELFF,TGTGCCAGTATTTCGACAGGGTATTCCGGGGAGCTGTTTTTT
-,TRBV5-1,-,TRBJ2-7,CASSLEGNGQQYF,TGCGCCAGCAGCTTGGAAGGTAACGGACAGCAGTACTTC
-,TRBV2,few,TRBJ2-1,CASSESRPSSYNEQFF,TGTGCCAGCAGTGAAAGTAGGCCTAGCTCCTACAATGAGCAGTTCTTC
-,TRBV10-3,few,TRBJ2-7,CAISADGSYEQYF,TGTGCCATCAGTGCGGACGGATCCTACGAGCAGTACTTC